This T cell receptor (beta chain) appears in the sequencing data of a study of T cell repertoires in cytomegalovirus infection (dated by TCRdb to between 2018 and 2021). Regarding the research as a whole: Alongside well-studied HLA-B-restricted epitopes, the peptide stimulations were aimed at recently identified HLA-C-restricted CMV epitopes, whose presentation resists viral immunomodulation. Donor HLA type was relevant to the analysis, because carriage of CMV infection together with the matching HLA type was indicated by public TCR beta signatures.

The CDR3 has 15 amino acids, counting the end cysteine and phenylalanine. Solely the CDR3 DNA is kept, with 45 bases framed from the first base. V is shortened by 5 bases, J by 5 bases, and the region joining them spans 18 bases. For CDR1 and CDR2, the germline V gene lists SGHTA and FQGNSA. Points the paper makes about the study in general: The ex vivo response was dominated by HLA-C-restricted CMV-specific TCR beta clonotypes, which also provided the single most frequent clonotype in two of eight donors. Cumulative frequency of public TCR beta family members discriminated carriers of CMV infection plus the relevant HLA type in this cohort and an independent roughly 330-donor cohort.

Per the publication, the treatment or condition label means: in vitro stimulation with specific CMV peptide epitopes to enrich CMV-specific T cells. The run used an Illumina HiSeq 1500. TCRdb passed the public sequencing reads through fastp at Q25 and MiXCR, retaining productive beta sequences. Duplicate CDR3 protein sequences are folded into a single record with the most common DNA and genes. This sample comprises under 850,000 distinct CDR3 sequences, approximately 33% of them detected only once. The ten largest clones represent 18% of the sample. This clonotype appeared many times. Its binding antigen is unknown. Within one base of it there is no much larger clone, and no base qualities were kept.

The chain is assembled from TRBV7-2 and TRBJ1-2; too little of a D gene remains to name it. The sequence came from a human donor in good health (CMV status not recorded). Some clones in this sample may be carry-over from other donors' samples. This sample comprised cultured PBMCs, obtained from culture after CMV antigen stimulation. The encoded CDR3 is CASSPVERAAYGYTF. Read as DNA, the sequence is TGTGCCAGCAGCCCAGTAGAACGGGCGGCATATGGCTACACCTTC.